The source of this T cell receptor (beta chain) is a study of blood T cell repertoires in COVID-19. Study-level background: Samples of COVID-19 (acute and convalescent) were obtained from the United States, Italy and Spain. PBMCs, B-cell-depleted T cells, or T cells were the source of the cDNA or gDNA that made up the material.

CDR3 size: 15 residues. V was clipped by 3 bases and J by 5 bases, with 14 bases between them. Per germline, CDR1 SGHTA and CDR2 FQGTGA. The repertoire was sequenced with immunoSEQ multiplex PCR; TCRdb's copy has only in-frame clones and lacks some. The sample records around 71,000 clones, roughly four fifths being singletons. The clonotype comes from an older man with acute or convalescent COVID-19. The sequenced material came from peripheral blood. This chain uses TRBV7-3 with TRBJ2-1, with D possibly TRBD1 on 5 matching bases. In nucleotides, the CDR3 is TGTGCCAGCAGCTTGGTAGGGGAAGGAGACAATGAGCAGTTCTTC. Protein product: CASSLVGEGDNEQFF.